This T cell receptor (beta chain) was captured in a study of T cells in Graves' hyperthyroidism and ophthalmopathy. Thyroid ultrasound and orbital computed tomography, with clinical symptoms and serum thyroxine and TRAb, informed diagnoses. RNA transcripts gave rise to amplified TCR beta CDR3 regions. With the HTBI primer set, the TCR CDR3 went through a first round of RT-PCR. TCRdb reprocessed the multiplex PCR reads with MiXCR, giving one entry per CDR3 protein. The repertoire holds fewer than 800,000 distinct CDR3 sequences, with about 16% as singletons. The CDR3 is made up of 16 amino acids. V lost 0 bases and J lost 3; bases outside the gene matches: 3. In germline, CDR1 is DFQATT, CDR2 SNEGSKA (reference sequence).

Material for sequencing was blood. The chain joins TRBV20-1 to TRBJ2-2; 11 bases agree with TRBD2. The clonotype comes from a man in his late teens or twenties with Graves' hyperthyroidism. CDR3 nucleotides: TGCAGTGCTAGAGATCCGGGACTAGCGGACACCGGGGAGCTGTTTTTT. This encodes CSARDPGLADTGELFF.